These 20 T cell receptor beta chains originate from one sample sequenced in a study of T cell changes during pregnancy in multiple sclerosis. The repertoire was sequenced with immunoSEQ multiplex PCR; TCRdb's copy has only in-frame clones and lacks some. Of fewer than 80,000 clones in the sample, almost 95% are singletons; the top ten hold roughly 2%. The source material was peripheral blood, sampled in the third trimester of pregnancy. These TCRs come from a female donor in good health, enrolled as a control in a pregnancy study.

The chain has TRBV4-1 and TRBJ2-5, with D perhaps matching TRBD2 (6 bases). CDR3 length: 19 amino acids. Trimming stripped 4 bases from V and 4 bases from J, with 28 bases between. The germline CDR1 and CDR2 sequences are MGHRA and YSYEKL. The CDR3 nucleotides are TGCGCCAGCAGCCGAGAACATTTGAGGGGAGGTGTGGATTTAGAGACCCAGTACTTC. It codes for CASSREHLRGGVDLETQYF.

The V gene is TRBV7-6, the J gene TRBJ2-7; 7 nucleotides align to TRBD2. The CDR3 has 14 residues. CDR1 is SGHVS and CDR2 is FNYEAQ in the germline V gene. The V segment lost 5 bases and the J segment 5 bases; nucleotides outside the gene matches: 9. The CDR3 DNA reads TGTGCCAGCAGCCCAAGGACTAGGCGAAACGAGCAGTACTTC. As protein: CASSPRTRRNEQYF.

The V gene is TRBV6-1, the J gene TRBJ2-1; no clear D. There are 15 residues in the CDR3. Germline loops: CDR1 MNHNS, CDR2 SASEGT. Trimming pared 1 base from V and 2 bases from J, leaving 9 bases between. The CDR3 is CASSEGRSAYNEQFF. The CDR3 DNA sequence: TGTGCCAGCAGTGAAGGTCGCAGTGCCTACAATGAGCAGTTCTTC.

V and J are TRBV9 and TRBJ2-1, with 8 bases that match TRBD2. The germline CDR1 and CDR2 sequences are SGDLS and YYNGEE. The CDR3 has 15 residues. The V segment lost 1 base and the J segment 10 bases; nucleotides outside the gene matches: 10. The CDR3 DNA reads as TGTGCCAGCAGCGTAACAACTAGCGGCGGTTTGGAGCAGTTCTTC. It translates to CASSVTTSGGLEQFF.

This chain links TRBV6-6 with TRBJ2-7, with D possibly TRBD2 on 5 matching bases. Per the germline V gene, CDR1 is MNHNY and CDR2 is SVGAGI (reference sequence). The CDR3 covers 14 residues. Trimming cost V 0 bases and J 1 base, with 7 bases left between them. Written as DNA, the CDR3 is TGTGCCAGCAGTTACTCGAGAGGGTCCTACGAGCAGTACTTC. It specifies CASSYSRGSYEQYF.

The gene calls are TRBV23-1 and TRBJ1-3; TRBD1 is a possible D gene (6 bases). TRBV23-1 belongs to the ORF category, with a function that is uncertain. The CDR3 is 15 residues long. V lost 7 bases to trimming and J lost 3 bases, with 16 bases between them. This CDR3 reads CASTNPGVFGNTIYF. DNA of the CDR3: TGCGCCAGCACTAACCCAGGGGTTTTTGGAAACACCATATATTTT.

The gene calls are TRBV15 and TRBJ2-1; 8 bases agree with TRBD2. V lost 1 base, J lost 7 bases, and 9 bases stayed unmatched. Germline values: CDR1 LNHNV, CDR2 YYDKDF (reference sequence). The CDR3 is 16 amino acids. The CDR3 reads CATSRVPGGGGNEQFF. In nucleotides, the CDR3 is TGTGCCACCAGCAGAGTGCCGGGAGGGGGTGGGAATGAGCAGTTCTTC.

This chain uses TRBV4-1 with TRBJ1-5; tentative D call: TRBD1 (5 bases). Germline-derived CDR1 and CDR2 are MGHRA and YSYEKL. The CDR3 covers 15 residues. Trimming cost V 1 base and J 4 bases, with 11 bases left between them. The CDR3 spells CASSQGGASNQPQHF. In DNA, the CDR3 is TGCGCCAGCAGCCAAGGTGGGGCCTCTAATCAGCCCCAGCATTTT.

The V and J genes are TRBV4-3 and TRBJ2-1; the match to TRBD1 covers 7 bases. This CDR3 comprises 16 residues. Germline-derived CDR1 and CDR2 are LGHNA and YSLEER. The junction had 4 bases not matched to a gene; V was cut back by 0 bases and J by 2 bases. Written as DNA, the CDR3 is TGCGCCAGCAGCCAAGAGCCCGGGACAGCCTACAATGAGCAGTTCTTC. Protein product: CASSQEPGTAYNEQFF.

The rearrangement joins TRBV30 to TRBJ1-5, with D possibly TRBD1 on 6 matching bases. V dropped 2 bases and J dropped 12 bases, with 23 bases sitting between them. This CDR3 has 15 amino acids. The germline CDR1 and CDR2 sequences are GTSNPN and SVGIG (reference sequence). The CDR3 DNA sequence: TGTGCCTGGAGTCCCCGTGGGGGCCTGGTACGTCTCCAGCATTTT. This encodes CAWSPRGGLVRLQHF.

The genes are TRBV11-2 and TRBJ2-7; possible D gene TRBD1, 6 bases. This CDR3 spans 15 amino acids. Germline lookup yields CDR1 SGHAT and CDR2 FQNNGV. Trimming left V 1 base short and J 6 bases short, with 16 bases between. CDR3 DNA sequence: TGTGCCAGCAGCTTAGTTGGGGGCGCGCGGATCGAGCAGTACTTC. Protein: CASSLVGGARIEQYF.

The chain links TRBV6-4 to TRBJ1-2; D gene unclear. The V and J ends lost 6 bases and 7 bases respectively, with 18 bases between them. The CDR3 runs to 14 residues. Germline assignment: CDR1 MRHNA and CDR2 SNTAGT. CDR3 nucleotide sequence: TGTGCCAGCAGACCCGACCCACTGCGAGGTGGCTACACCTTC. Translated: CASRPDPLRGGYTF.

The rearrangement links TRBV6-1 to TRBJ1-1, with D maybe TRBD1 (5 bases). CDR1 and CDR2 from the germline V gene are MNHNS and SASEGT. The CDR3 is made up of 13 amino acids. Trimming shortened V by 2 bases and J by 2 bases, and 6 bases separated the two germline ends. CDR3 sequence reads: CASSEQGNTEAFF. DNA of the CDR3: TGTGCCAGCAGTGAACAGGGTAACACTGAAGCTTTCTTT.

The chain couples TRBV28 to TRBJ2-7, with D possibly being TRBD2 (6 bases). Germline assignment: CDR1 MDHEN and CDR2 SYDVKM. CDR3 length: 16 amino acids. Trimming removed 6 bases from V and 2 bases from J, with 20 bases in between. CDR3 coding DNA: TGTGCCAGCAGAACTCCCGGGACTCCTGATCCCTACGAGCAGTACTTC. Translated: CASRTPGTPDPYEQYF.

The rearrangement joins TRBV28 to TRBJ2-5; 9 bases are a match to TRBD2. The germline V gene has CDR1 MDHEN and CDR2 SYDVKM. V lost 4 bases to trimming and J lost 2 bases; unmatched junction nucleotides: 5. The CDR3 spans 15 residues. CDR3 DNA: TGTGCCAGCAGTTCCCCAGCGGGGGGACAAGAGACCCAGTACTTC. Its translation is CASSSPAGGQETQYF.

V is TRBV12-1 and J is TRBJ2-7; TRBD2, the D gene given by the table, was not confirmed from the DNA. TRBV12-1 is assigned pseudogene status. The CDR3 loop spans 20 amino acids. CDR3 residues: CASSPVGLAGDPQKYYEQYF. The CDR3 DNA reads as TGTGCCAGCAGCCCGGTGGGACTAGCGGGGGACCCTCAAAAATACTACGAGCAGTACTTC.

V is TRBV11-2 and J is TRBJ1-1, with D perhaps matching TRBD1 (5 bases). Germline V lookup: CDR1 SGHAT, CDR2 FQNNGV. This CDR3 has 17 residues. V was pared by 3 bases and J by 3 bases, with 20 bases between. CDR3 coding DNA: TGTGCCAGCAGCTTCAGGGACTCATCCCCGGGGGACACTGAAGCTTTCTTT. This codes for CASSFRDSSPGDTEAFF.

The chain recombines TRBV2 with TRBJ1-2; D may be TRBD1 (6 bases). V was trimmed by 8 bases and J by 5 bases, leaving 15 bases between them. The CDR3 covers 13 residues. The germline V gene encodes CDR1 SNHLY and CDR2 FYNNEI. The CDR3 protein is CASYGQIGYGYTF. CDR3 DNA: TGTGCCAGCTATGGACAGATAGGGTATGGCTACACCTTC. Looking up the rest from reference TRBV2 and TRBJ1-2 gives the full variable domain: EPEVTQTPSHQVTQMGQEVILRCVPISNHLYFYWYRQILGQKVEFLVSFYNNEISEKSEIFDDQFSVERPDGSNFTLKIRSTKLEDSAMYFCASYGQIGYGYTFGSGTRLTVV.

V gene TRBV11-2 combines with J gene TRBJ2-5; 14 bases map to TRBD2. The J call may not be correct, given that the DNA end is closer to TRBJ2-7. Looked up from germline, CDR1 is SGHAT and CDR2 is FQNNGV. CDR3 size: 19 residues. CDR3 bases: TGTGCCAGCAGCCTACGACCGACGGGGACTAGCGGGAGTTTATACGAGCAGTACTTC. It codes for CASSLRPTGTSGSLYEQYF.

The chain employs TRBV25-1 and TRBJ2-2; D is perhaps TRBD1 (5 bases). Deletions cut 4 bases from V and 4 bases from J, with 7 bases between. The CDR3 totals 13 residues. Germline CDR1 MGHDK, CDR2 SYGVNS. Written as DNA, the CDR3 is TGTGCCAGCAGTGCTAGGGGCACCGGGGAGCTGTTTTTT. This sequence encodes CASSARGTGELFF. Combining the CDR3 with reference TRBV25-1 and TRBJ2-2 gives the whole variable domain EADIYQTPRYLVIGTGKKITLECSQTMGHDKMYWYQQDPGMELHLIHYSYGVNSTEKGDLSSESTVSRIRTEHFPLTLESARPSHTSQYLCASSARGTGELFFGEGSRLTVL.